This T cell receptor (beta chain) was captured in a study of CD8 T cells in ankylosing spondylitis. The study, taken as a whole, reports: About 8 highly homologous variants made up a TCR beta motif that seemed to typify ankylosing spondylitis blood.

Germline values: CDR1 ENHRY, CDR2 SYGVKD. V was trimmed by 6 bases and J by 1 base, leaving 9 bases between them. The CDR3 has 13 residues. The TCR beta libraries were generated through quantitative 5'-RACE incorporating molecular barcodes. TCRdb used MiXCR to reprocess the 5' RACE reads, holding one entry per CDR3 protein. The repertoire holds fewer than 550,000 distinct CDR3 sequences, approximately 5% seen once, with roughly 3.5% in the top ten. This clonotype was observed at least ten times. Its antigen is currently unknown. This clonotype was obtained from a male donor with ankylosing spondylitis. The chain has TRBV10-3 and TRBJ1-1; possible D gene TRBD1, 6 bases. Sequencing input: blood, either unsorted or a sorted T cell fraction (not recorded which). The CDR3 DNA reads TGTGCCATCAGAAGGACAGAGAACACTGAAGCTTTCTTT. Amino acids: CAIRRTENTEAFF.